This is a list of T cell receptor beta chains from one sample in a study of cytomegalovirus exposure and HLA in healthy donors. Repertoires were generated with immunoSEQ multiplex PCR, while TCRdb's copy carries only in-frame clones and drops some. The repertoire holds roughly 150,000 clones, with around 75% as singletons. Input material: PBMCs. The receptors originated from a male donor in good health and CMV-seronegative. The CDR3 runs from the conserved cysteine through the conserved F or W. The D gene is left open where the match is weak. Part of the rows lack a size; the others show once, few, many or a class for expanded clones.

v_call	d_call	j_call	clone_size	cdr3_aa	cdr3_nt
TRBV2	TRBD2	TRBJ2-1	.	CASSPSSGGTYNEQFF	TGTGCCAGCAGTCCATCTAGCGGGGGAACCTACAATGAGCAGTTCTTC
TRBV30	TRBD1	TRBJ2-7	.	CAWRGGQGNEQYF	TGTGCCTGGCGGGGGGGACAGGGGAACGAGCAGTACTTC
TRBV28	TRBD1	TRBJ1-3	.	CASSSGTGYLGNTIYF	TGTGCCAGCAGTTCCGGGACAGGCTATCTTGGAAACACCATATATTTT
TRBV4-1	TRBD2	TRBJ2-7	.	CASSQTWGTSAYEQYF	TGCGCCAGCAGCCAAACGTGGGGGACTAGTGCCTACGAGCAGTACTTC
TRBV18	.	TRBJ1-1	.	CASSPTKDSLDTEAFF	TGTGCCAGCTCACCCACTAAGGACAGTCTGGACACTGAAGCTTTCTTT
TRBV18	TRBD2	TRBJ2-7	once	CASSLVSGSSSYEQYF	TGTGCCAGCTCACTGGTTAGCGGGAGCAGCTCCTACGAGCAGTACTTC
TRBV7-9	TRBD2	TRBJ2-2	few	CASRGLAGVSTGELFF	TGTGCCAGCAGGGGACTAGCGGGAGTAAGCACCGGGGAGCTGTTTTTT
TRBV18	.	TRBJ1-2	.	CASSHSDYGYTF	TGTGCCAGCTCACACTCGGACTATGGCTACACCTTC
TRBV13	.	TRBJ2-3	.	CASSLGPGLLLTDTQYF	TGTGCCAGCAGCTTAGGCCCTGGACTCTTACTCACAGATACGCAGTATTTT
TRBV4-2	.	TRBJ1-3	.	CASSQGTGRLSGNTIYF	TGTGCCAGCAGCCAAGGAACAGGCCGCCTCTCTGGAAACACCATATATTTT
TRBV30	.	TRBJ1-1	.	CAWSGLGAFF	TGTGCCTGGAGTGGGCTTGGAGCTTTCTTT
TRBV5-4	.	TRBJ1-1	.	CASSGSGGHTEAFF	TGTGCCAGCAGCGGAAGCGGGGGGCACACTGAAGCTTTCTTT
TRBV10-3	.	TRBJ2-7	.	CATTGQLYEQYF	TGTGCCACTACGGGACAACTCTACGAGCAGTACTTC
TRBV9	TRBD2	TRBJ2-3	.	CASSPGTSGGSTDTQYF	TGTGCCAGCAGCCCGGGGACTAGCGGGGGGTCCACAGATACGCAGTATTTT
TRBV6-6	TRBD1	TRBJ1-2	.	CASSSTWTGSLYGYTF	TGTGCCAGCAGTTCCACCTGGACAGGGTCCCTATATGGCTACACCTTC
TRBV6-6	.	TRBJ2-7	few	CASSYGGGGRHEQYF	TGTGCCAGCAGTTACGGGGGAGGGGGTAGGCACGAGCAGTACTTC
TRBV30	TRBD1	TRBJ2-5	few	CAWSPGTAYQETQYF	TGTGCCTGGAGTCCCGGGACAGCTTACCAAGAGACCCAGTACTTC
TRBV18	.	TRBJ2-5	few	CASSPEETQYF	TGTGCCAGCTCACCCGAGGAGACCCAGTACTTC
TRBV18	TRBD1	TRBJ1-4	.	CASSPPQGQEEKLFF	TGTGCCAGCTCACCGCCGCAGGGACAGGAGGAAAAACTGTTTTTT
TRBV28	TRBD1	TRBJ1-4	once	CASTDGTGNEKLFF	TGTGCCAGTACCGACGGGACAGGAAATGAAAAACTGTTTTTT
TRBV2	.	TRBJ1-2	.	CASSRTERGYTF	TGTGCCAGCAGCCGGACTGAGCGGGGCTACACCTTC
TRBV18	.	TRBJ2-7	few	CASCPTVDYEQYF	TGTGCCAGCTGTCCGACAGTAGACTACGAGCAGTACTTC
TRBV19	TRBD2	TRBJ2-3	.	CASRDPAGETDTQYF	TGTGCCAGTAGAGATCCGGCGGGAGAAACAGATACGCAGTATTTT
TRBV6-6	.	TRBJ2-6	few	CASSAGPSSGANVLTF	TGTGCCAGCAGTGCGGGGCCCTCCTCTGGGGCCAACGTCCTGACTTTC
TRBV5-4	TRBD1	TRBJ2-7	.	CASSFGTGSYEQYF	TGTGCCAGCAGCTTTGGGACAGGGTCCTACGAGCAGTACTTC
TRBV28	.	TRBJ1-5	.	CASSPLGLNQPQHF	TGTGCCAGCAGCCCTTTGGGCCTCAATCAGCCCCAGCATTTT
TRBV23-1	TRBD1	TRBJ2-2	.	CASSQPGQGNTGELFF	TGCGCCAGCAGTCAACCGGGACAGGGAAACACCGGGGAGCTGTTTTTT
TRBV2	.	TRBJ2-5	.	CASSEGTSYQETQYF	TGTGCCAGCAGTGAAGGGACATCTTACCAAGAGACCCAGTACTTC
TRBV5-1	TRBD2	TRBJ2-5	.	CASSEAGGRETQYF	TGCGCCAGCAGCGAGGCGGGGGGCCGAGAGACCCAGTACTTC
TRBV27	.	TRBJ1-2	.	CASRSGVSNYGYTF	TGTGCCAGCAGGTCAGGGGTTTCTAACTATGGCTACACCTTC
TRBV30	.	TRBJ1-5	.	CAWSVTGQPQHF	TGTGCCTGGAGTGTAACGGGGCAGCCCCAGCATTTT
TRBV7-7	TRBD1	TRBJ2-5	.	CASSLKGQQETQYF	TGTGCCAGCAGCTTAAAGGGACAGCAAGAGACCCAGTACTTC
TRBV5-1	TRBD1	TRBJ2-5	.	CASSASGQGRETQYF	TGCGCCAGCAGCGCCTCGGGACAGGGAAGAGAGACCCAGTACTTC
TRBV27	.	TRBJ2-7	.	CASSLSAGPYEQYF	TGTGCCAGCAGTTTATCGGCGGGACCCTACGAGCAGTACTTC
TRBV13	.	TRBJ2-7	.	CASSETGLSYEQYF	TGTGCCAGCAGCGAGACAGGCCTCTCCTACGAGCAGTACTTC
TRBV20-1	.	TRBJ2-1	.	CSASQGNEQFF	TGCAGTGCTAGTCAGGGGAATGAGCAGTTCTTC
TRBV5-1	TRBD2	TRBJ2-3	.	CASSPRLAGGMRVSTDTQYF	TGCGCCAGCAGCCCCCGACTAGCGGGGGGGATGAGGGTTAGCACAGATACGCAGTATTTT
TRBV20-1	.	TRBJ1-2	once	CSATDLAGYTF	TGCAGTGCCACAGATCTCGCTGGCTACACCTTC
TRBV30	.	TRBJ2-5	.	CAWSVLAEETQYF	TGTGCCTGGAGTGTCTTAGCGGAGGAGACCCAGTACTTC
TRBV6-6	TRBD2	TRBJ2-1	.	CASSSSGRGNDEQFF	TGTGCCAGCAGCTCCTCGGGGCGGGGGAACGATGAGCAGTTCTTC
TRBV29-1	.	TRBJ1-4	.	CSVGGGYEKLFF	TGCAGCGTCGGCGGGGGGTATGAAAAACTGTTTTTT